This T cell receptor beta chain was obtained from a study of blood T cell repertoires in COVID-19. Profiled with immunoSEQ multiplex PCR; TCRdb holds only in-frame clones, not every one. The table lists about 200,000 clones, 80% to 90% of them singletons. V lost 4 bases, J lost 5 bases, and 17 bases lay in between. CDR1 and CDR2 (germline): MGHRA, YSYEKL. The CDR3 length is 15 residues. What was sequenced was peripheral blood. This TCR was sampled from a middle-aged man with active or convalescent COVID-19. This chain uses TRBV4-1 with TRBJ1-2; TRBD1 might be the D (5 bases). The CDR3 reads CASSRPLGGKYGYTF. The CDR3 nucleotides read TGCGCCAGCAGCCGGCCCCTGGGGGGGAAGTATGGCTACACCTTC.